This T cell receptor beta chain was found in a study of OX40 agonist ivuxolimab in advanced cancers. Study overall: Earlier anti-PD-1, anti-PD-L1 or anti-CTLA-4 therapy was permitted; around 40% had received some.

CDR3 length: 13 residues. The V end lost 0 bases, the J end lost 8 bases, and 11 bases lay between the germline ends. Germline V gene lookup returns CDR1 SGDLS and CDR2 YYNGEE. TCRdb's table, derived via immunoSEQ multiplex PCR, lists solely in-frame clones and lacks some. This table holds tens of thousands of clones, 70% to 90% found once. Blood specimens came from baseline, cycle 4 day 1, and cycle 7 day 1. The sample was CD4+ or CD8+ T cells sorted from blood, taken in a trial of the OX40 agonist ivuxolimab. The source of this sequence is an adult with an advanced solid tumor such as melanoma, head and neck, liver or kidney cancer. The chain couples TRBV9 to TRBJ1-2, with TRBD1 as a possible D gene (6 bases). The CDR3: CASSVAGAHGYTF. The CDR3 region has the DNA TGTGCCAGCAGCGTAGCGGGGGCTCACGGCTACACCTTC.